The 22 T cell receptor beta chains below were found in one sample sequenced in a study of human T cells and chemical hapten exposure. Total RNA was isolated from unfractionated whole blood. TCRdb re-called the 5' RACE reads with MiXCR, one entry per CDR3 protein. The sample lists around 82,000 distinct CDR3 sequences; roughly 7.7% were seen once. These receptors were collected from a male donor in good health.

This clonotype came up a few times. V is TRBV7-9 and J is TRBJ1-5; D gene unclear. The CDR3 sequence is 13 residues long. V was shortened by 2 bases and J by 1 base, with 3 bases between the two germline ends. CDR1 and CDR2 from the germline V gene are SEHNR and FQNEAQ (reference sequence). The CDR3 DNA reads TGTGCCAGCAGCTTAACGAGCAATCAGCCCCAGCATTTT. Translated, it gives CASSLTSNQPQHF.

J is TRBJ1-3 and V is TRBV10-3, with 9 nucleotides matching TRBD1. The ends lost 6 bases at V and 4 bases at J; junction bases unmatched: 4. Germline CDR1 reads ENHRY; CDR2 reads SYGVKD. This CDR3 region has 14 residues. The CDR3 nucleotides are TGTGCCATCAGCCGGACAGGGGAGGGAAACACCATATATTTT. Translating it yields CAISRTGEGNTIYF.

This clonotype was detected only a few times. The chain is built from TRBV24-1 and TRBJ2-7; 8 nucleotides align to TRBD1. Trimming removed 6 bases from V and 3 bases from J; junction bases left unmatched: 12. Per germline, CDR1 KGHDR and CDR2 SFDVKD. This CDR3 contains 16 residues. Here the CDR3 DNA reads TGTGCCACCAGTCCTCCGGCGTGGGGACAGGACTACGAGCAGTACTTC. Translating it yields CATSPPAWGQDYEQYF.

This clonotype has ten or more counts. This chain uses TRBV4-1 with TRBJ2-1, with a tentative D call TRBD1 (6 bases). The germline gives CDR1 MGHRA, CDR2 YSYEKL. V lost 0 bases to trimming and J lost 1 base, with 10 bases between them. This CDR3 is 16 amino acids long. As DNA, the CDR3 is TGCGCCAGCAGCCAAGATTCGGGACAATCCTACAATGAGCAGTTCTTC. Translated, it gives CASSQDSGQSYNEQFF.

The rearrangement links TRBV19 to TRBJ2-1; TRBD2 matches 12 bases. V was clipped by 3 bases and J by 4 bases; unmatched bases: 4. Germline CDR1 reads LNHDA; CDR2 reads SQIVND (reference sequence). The CDR3 is 16 residues long. The CDR3, as DNA: TGTGCCAGTAGTATGTATCTAGCGGGAGGGTACAATGAGCAGTTCTTC. Amino acids: CASSMYLAGGYNEQFF.

The sample holds many counts of this clonotype. The rearrangement joins TRBV4-1 to TRBJ1-5; no clear D gene. Trimming took 0 bases from V and 0 from J, leaving 3 bases between them. This CDR3 contains 14 residues. Germline values: CDR1 MGHRA, CDR2 YSYEKL. In DNA form, the CDR3 reads TGCGCCAGCAGCCAAGACGGTAGCAATCAGCCCCAGCATTTT. This gives the protein CASSQDGSNQPQHF.

The chain joins TRBV12-5 to TRBJ2-6, with 7 positions matching TRBD1. V trimming: 3 bases; J trimming: 1 base; junction bases outside the gene matches: 12. Germline CDR1 and CDR2: LGHNT and FRNRAP. The CDR3 extends over 19 amino acids. CDR3 DNA: TGTGCTAGTGGTTTTCTATTAGGACAGGCGGAATCTGGGGCCAACGTCCTGACTTTC. This gives the protein CASGFLLGQAESGANVLTF.

Only a few counts were recorded for this clonotype. The rearrangement joins TRBV15 to TRBJ2-1; 7 nucleotides match TRBD2. The CDR3 has 15 amino acids. Per germline, CDR1 LNHNV and CDR2 YYDKDF (reference sequence). J lost 6 bases, V lost 3 bases, and 8 bases had no gene match. CDR3 in amino acids: CATSSETSLTNEQFF. The CDR3 DNA reads as TGTGCCACCAGCAGCGAGACTAGCCTAACCAATGAGCAGTTCTTC.

This clonotype was seen a few times. The chain joins TRBV6-6 to TRBJ1-5; maybe TRBD1 (5 bases). The germline CDR1 and CDR2 sequences are MNHNY and SVGAGI (reference sequence). The CDR3 sequence is 16 residues long. Trimming took 6 bases from V and 0 from J, leaving 15 bases between them. This chain's CDR3 is CASRALGGYSNQPQHF. As DNA, the CDR3 is TGTGCCAGCAGGGCCCTTGGGGGGTATAGCAATCAGCCCCAGCATTTT.

This clonotype was seen more than once but under ten times. The CDR3: CASQDGTDSPSGNTIYF. The CDR3 DNA follows: TGTGCCAGCCAAGACGGGACGGACTCTCCCTCTGGAAACACCATATATTTT. The chain employs TRBV6-4 and TRBJ1-3; D perhaps matches TRBD1 (5 bases). The CDR3 length is 17 residues. Looked up from germline, CDR1 is MRHNA and CDR2 is SNTAGT. V lost 8 bases, J lost 0 bases, and 20 bases lay in between.

This clonotype was counted a few times. The chain employs TRBV20-1 and TRBJ1-1; maybe TRBD1 (6 bases). Trimming cost V 6 bases and J 7 bases, with 18 bases left between them. Germline V CDR1 and CDR2: DFQATT, SNEGSKA (reference sequence). This CDR3 is built from 13 residues. CDR3 in amino acids: CSAGGGGGLEAFF. The CDR3 bases are TGCAGTGCCGGAGGAGGTGGGGGCCTTGAAGCTTTCTTT.

This clonotype was recorded a few times. The chain couples TRBV14 to TRBJ1-1; D is possibly TRBD1 (5 bases). Trimming took off 5 bases at V and 0 bases at J, with 10 bases between the two ends. There are 14 residues in the CDR3. CDR1 and CDR2 (germline): SGHDN, FVKESK. DNA for the CDR3: TGTGCCAGCAGCTATGGACACCTGAACACTGAAGCTTTCTTT. Protein: CASSYGHLNTEAFF.

The chain is built from TRBV29-1 and TRBJ2-3, with D possibly being TRBD2 (7 bases). V was pared by 5 bases and J by 4 bases, with 13 bases between. This CDR3 is built from 13 residues. The germline V gene has CDR1 SQVTM and CDR2 ANQGSEA. The CDR3 sequence: CSVWGGASDTQYF. DNA for the CDR3: TGCAGCGTTTGGGGGGGGGCCTCAGATACGCAGTATTTT.

This clonotype was seen only a few times. The chain links TRBV12-3 or TRBV12-4 to TRBJ2-1, with 12 bases that match TRBD2. The V gene end was trimmed by 5 bases and the J gene end by 5 bases; junction bases not matched to a gene: 4. The CDR3 spans 15 residues. The chain's CDR3 is CASSPTSGGNNEQFF. CDR3 sequence (DNA): TGTGCCAGCAGTCCTACTAGCGGGGGGAACAATGAGCAGTTCTTC.

This clonotype has only a few counts. The V and J genes are TRBV5-1 and TRBJ2-7, with TRBD1 identical over 7 bases. The trim removed 2 bases at V and 3 bases at J, leaving 5 bases unmatched. Germline V CDR1 and CDR2: SGHRS, YFSETQ. The CDR3 has 14 amino acids. CDR3 in amino acids: CASSFLGDSYEQYF. The CDR3 DNA is TGCGCCAGCAGCTTCCTGGGGGACAGCTACGAGCAGTACTTC.

This sequence joins TRBV7-6 and TRBJ2-7, with D possibly TRBD2 on 5 matching bases. The germline V gene has CDR1 SGHVS and CDR2 FNYEAQ. V was shortened by 0 bases and J by 6 bases, with 6 bases between the two germline ends. This CDR3 is 12 amino acids long. The CDR3 DNA reads as TGTGCCAGCAGCTTAGCCGGGGTCGAGCAGTACTTC. It specifies CASSLAGVEQYF.

This clonotype was detected ten times or more. The CDR3 spells CASSLVAPGVSDEQYF. In nucleotides, the CDR3 is TGTGCCAGCAGTTTGGTTGCGCCCGGAGTGAGTGATGAGCAGTACTTC. The genes are TRBV27 and TRBJ2-7, with D unresolved. The CDR3 runs 16 residues. Trimming took 3 bases from V and 7 from J, leaving 22 bases between them. Germline V CDR1 and CDR2: MNHEY, SMNVEV (reference sequence).

This clonotype was detected ten times or more. The chain links TRBV6-5 to TRBJ1-2, with 8 bases identical to TRBD1. V lost 2 bases and J lost 0; bases outside the gene matches: 8. The CDR3 totals 17 residues. The germline V gene has CDR1 MNHEY and CDR2 SVGAGI. CDR3 loop: CASSYDTGGRANYGYTF. The CDR3 DNA follows: TGTGCCAGCAGTTACGACACAGGGGGAAGAGCTAACTATGGCTACACCTTC.

The table lists this clonotype with a few counts. The CDR3 bases are TGCGCCAGCAGCCAAGATCTGGGAGCGAACACTGAAGCTTTCTTT. This sequence encodes CASSQDLGANTEAFF. The V call is TRBV4-3, the J call TRBJ1-1; D remains ambiguous. The CDR3 spans 15 residues. V lost 0 bases and J lost 1, with 9 bases in between. CDR1 is LGHNA and CDR2 is YSLEER in the germline V gene.

The table lists this clonotype with many counts. The V gene is TRBV4-1, the J gene TRBJ1-2, with TRBD1 as a possible D gene (5 bases). Germline V gene sequence: CDR1 MGHRA, CDR2 YSYEKL. This CDR3 spans 15 amino acids. V lost 0 bases and J 4 bases, leaving 12 bases between the germline ends. The CDR3 nucleotides read TGCGCCAGCAGCCAAGATCGGGGCGCAGGCTATGGCTACACCTTC. As protein: CASSQDRGAGYGYTF.

The V call is TRBV7-9, the J call TRBJ1-3; D is uncertain. This CDR3 has 15 amino acids. Germline CDR1 SEHNR, CDR2 FQNEAQ (reference sequence). Trimming shortened V by 5 bases and J by 2 bases, and 13 bases separated the two germline ends. CDR3 in amino acids: CASSPWLLAGNTIYF. CDR3 nucleotides: TGTGCCAGCAGCCCCTGGTTGCTTGCTGGAAACACCATATATTTT. The full variable domain, with the rest looked up from reference TRBV7-9 and TRBJ1-3, is DTGVSQNPRHKITKRGQNVTFRCDPISEHNRLYWYRQTLGQGPEFLTYFQNEAQLEKSRLLSDRFSAERPKGSFSTLEIQRTEQGDSAMYLCASSPWLLAGNTIYFGEGSWLTVV.

This clonotype was observed a few times. J is TRBJ2-7 and V is TRBV7-2; D unresolved. The ends were cut back, 2 bases at V and 4 bases at J, with 12 bases in the middle. CDR3 length: 14 residues. Germline V gives CDR1 SGHTA, CDR2 FQGNSA. CDR3: CASSLPDQGYEQYF. In nucleotides, the CDR3 is TGTGCCAGCAGCTTACCAGATCAAGGGTACGAGCAGTACTTC. Full variable domain (rest looked up from reference TRBV7-2 and TRBJ2-7): GAGVSQSPSNKVTEKGKDVELRCDPISGHTALYWYRQSLGQGLEFLIYFQGNSAPDKSGLPSDRFSAERTGGSVSTLTIQRTQQEDSAVYLCASSLPDQGYEQYFGPGTRLTVT.